The rows below give T cell receptor beta chains drawn from one sample of a study of technical replicates of blood from a handful of donors. This table comes from immunoSEQ multiplex PCR, and its TCRdb copy is limited to in-frame clones, with some not included. There are 74,000 or so clones in the sample; 85% to 95% occur only once, and 0.35% to 0.45% lies in the top ten. Sequences were obtained from T cells isolated from PBMCs. Source of these receptors: a human donor in good health. The conserved cysteine and the conserved F or W are not part of the CDR3 here. Fields, in order: J gene, V gene, D gene, CDR3 length, CDR3 protein. The D gene is left open where the match is weak.

TRBJ1-1 TRBV6-5 - 9 ASSYGREAF
TRBJ1-1 TRBV6-1 - 14 ASSEALFGVNTEAF
TRBJ2-3 TRBV9 - 13 ASSVASAFTDTQY
TRBJ2-7 TRBV6-5 - 14 ASSYSGSAAGYEQY
TRBJ2-7 TRBV5-1 TRBD2 12 ASSTTSGTYEQY
TRBJ2-1 TRBV2 - 8 ASLGREQF
TRBJ2-3 TRBV19 TRBD1 11 ASKGRGIDTQY
TRBJ1-1 TRBV2 - 10 ASSVRGTEAF
TRBJ1-1 TRBV5-4 TRBD1 17 ASIKYRTGGPRLNTEAF
TRBJ2-7 TRBV19 - 11 ASSIGRGYEQY
TRBJ1-2 TRBV6-4 - 13 AGTIVRLGHYGYT
TRBJ1-5 TRBV29-1 TRBD1 11 SVKTGDNQPQH
TRBJ1-3 TRBV6-6 TRBD1 12 ASSQTGTGNTIY
TRBJ1-2 TRBV6-6 - 11 ATSDRTFGYYT
TRBJ2-1 TRBV11-2 TRBD2 14 ASSPDLAGGYNEQF
TRBJ1-2 TRBV5-1 - 13 ASSPTITANYGYT
TRBJ2-1 TRBV9 TRBD2 13 ASSGNGRGNNEQF
TRBJ2-5 TRBV9 TRBD2 13 ASSLAGGPSETQY
TRBJ1-2 TRBV4-2 TRBD1 13 ASSHDRGSGYGYT
TRBJ2-4 TRBV9 - 12 ASSYSAETDIQY
TRBJ2-5 TRBV7-9 - 14 ASSFPDPGKKETQY
TRBJ2-2 TRBV5-4 TRBD1 12 ASSDRVGPGELF
TRBJ2-2 TRBV19 - 12 ASSSGKDTGELF
TRBJ1-4 TRBV29-1 TRBD1 11 SARQGIDEKLF
TRBJ2-3 TRBV18 - 10 ASSVSTDTQY
TRBJ1-4 TRBV5-1 - 12 ASSSAGTNEKLF
TRBJ1-1 TRBV20-1 - 8 SASDTEAF
TRBJ2-7 TRBV9 TRBD1 13 ASSPTPGTAYEQY
TRBJ1-1 TRBV7-2 - 11 ASSYQGNTEAF
TRBJ2-5 TRBV4-1 - 13 ASSQDYGGEETQY
TRBJ2-1 TRBV25-1 TRBD2 13 ASSEPPGGGNEQF
TRBJ2-1 TRBV10-1 - 10 ASSGLRNEQF
TRBJ2-1 TRBV27 TRBD2 15 ASSGLAGASSYNEQF
TRBJ1-2 TRBV7-9 TRBD1 12 ASSLGDRENGYT
TRBJ2-1 TRBV4-1 TRBD1 15 ASSSHPDRGRYNEQF
TRBJ2-1 TRBV11-3 TRBD2 13 ASSLGGRDYNEQF
TRBJ2-3 TRBV15 - 15 ATKPGLILPNTDTQY
TRBJ2-1 TRBV28 - 13 ASSLSVAVVNEQF
TRBJ2-1 TRBV4-3 - 13 ASSQDRASVNEQF
TRBJ2-3 TRBV30 - 11 AWSVQGTDTQY
TRBJ1-2 TRBV14 - 11 ASSQAVAVGYT
TRBJ2-2 TRBV7-2 - 12 ASSLSVNTGELF
TRBJ2-7 TRBV19 - 13 ASSLASGWLGEQY
TRBJ2-1 TRBV6-5 - 11 ASSYPKSGEQF
TRBJ1-3 TRBV7-9 - 12 ASSASASGNTIY
TRBJ1-1 TRBV2 - 10 ASSDALQEAF
TRBJ2-7 TRBV5-5 TRBD1 13 ASSSAGTGVYEQY
TRBJ2-1 TRBV9 - 11 ASSLRLAGEQF
TRBJ2-7 TRBV4-3 - 13 ASSRQLGGAYEQY
TRBJ2-7 TRBV4-1 TRBD2 14 ASSQESGRLSGEQY
TRBJ1-1 TRBV5-8 TRBD1 13 ASSLRGGTDTEAF
TRBJ1-4 TRBV27 TRBD1 15 ASSWDRSLRYGEKLF
TRBJ2-1 TRBV21-1 - 11 ASTRGAHNEQF
TRBJ2-5 TRBV4-1 TRBD2 12 ASRTSGTQETQY
TRBJ1-2 TRBV16 - 13 ASSQSGGADYGYT